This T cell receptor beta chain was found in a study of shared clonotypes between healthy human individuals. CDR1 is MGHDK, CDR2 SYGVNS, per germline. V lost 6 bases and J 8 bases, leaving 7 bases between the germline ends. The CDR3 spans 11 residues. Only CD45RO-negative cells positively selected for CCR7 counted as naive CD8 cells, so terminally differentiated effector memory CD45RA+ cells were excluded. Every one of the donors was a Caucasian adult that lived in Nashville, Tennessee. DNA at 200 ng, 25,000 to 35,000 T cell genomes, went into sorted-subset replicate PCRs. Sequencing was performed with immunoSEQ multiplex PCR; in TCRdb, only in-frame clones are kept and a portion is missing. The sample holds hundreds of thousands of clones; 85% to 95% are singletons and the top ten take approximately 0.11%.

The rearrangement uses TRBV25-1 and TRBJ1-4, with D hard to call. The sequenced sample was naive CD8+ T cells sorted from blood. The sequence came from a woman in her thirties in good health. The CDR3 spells CASRESEKLFF. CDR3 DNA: TGTGCCAGCAGGGAGTCGGAAAAACTGTTTTTT.